Listed below are T cell receptor beta chains from one sample, sequenced in a study of regulatory T cells in long-lasting Graves disease. TCRdb re-called the multiplex PCR reads with MiXCR, one entry per CDR3 protein. The table has around 400,000 distinct CDR3 sequences, around 22% seen once; the top ten hold about 27%. This sample comprised peripheral blood mononuclear cells (PBMCs), obtained when the disease was refractory, from a patient treated with antithyroid drugs. The receptors were gathered from a female donor with Graves disease. Each CDR3 is given with its conserved first and last residue. Fields, in order: clone size, D gene, J gene, V gene, CDR3 protein, CDR3 DNA. The D gene is left open where the match is weak. The size of a clone is reported for some rows only, either as once, few or many, or as a class for expanded clones.

clone_size: few
d_call: TRBD2
j_call: TRBJ2-2
v_call: TRBV11-2
cdr3_aa: CASSPTSGTTGELFF
cdr3_nt: TGTGCCAGCAGCCCTACTAGCGGGACCACCGGGGAGCTGTTTTTT

clone_size: many
d_call: TRBD1
j_call: TRBJ2-7
v_call: TRBV18
cdr3_aa: CASSPLGQGYEQYF
cdr3_nt: TGTGCCAGCTCACCACTCGGACAGGGCTACGAGCAGTACTTC

clone_size: few
d_call: .
j_call: TRBJ2-7
v_call: TRBV7-9
cdr3_aa: CASSSHVEQYF
cdr3_nt: TGTGCCAGCAGCTCTCACGTTGAGCAGTACTTC

clone_size: few
d_call: .
j_call: TRBJ2-2
v_call: TRBV7-2
cdr3_aa: CASSQTGNTGELFF
cdr3_nt: TGTGCCAGCAGCCAAACTGGGAACACCGGGGAGCTGTTTTTT

clone_size: .
d_call: .
j_call: TRBJ1-4
v_call: TRBV20-1
cdr3_aa: CSAQGRVEKLFF
cdr3_nt: TGCAGTGCTCAGGGAAGAGTGGAAAAACTGTTTTTT

clone_size: many
d_call: TRBD1
j_call: TRBJ2-5
v_call: TRBV7-2
cdr3_aa: CASQGAGETQYF
cdr3_nt: TGTGCCAGCCAGGGGGCAGGGGAGACCCAGTACTTC

clone_size: few
d_call: .
j_call: TRBJ2-2
v_call: TRBV12-3/TRBV12-4
cdr3_aa: CASSLSGGPRTGELFF
cdr3_nt: TGTGCCAGCAGTTTATCGGGCGGTCCGAGAACCGGGGAGCTGTTTTTT

clone_size: many
d_call: .
j_call: TRBJ1-2
v_call: TRBV12-3/TRBV12-4
cdr3_aa: CASSLLIGAEGYTF
cdr3_nt: TGTGCCAGCAGTCTCCTTATTGGAGCAGAGGGCTACACCTTC

clone_size: .
d_call: .
j_call: TRBJ2-7
v_call: TRBV9
cdr3_aa: CASSVFGQPESEQYF
cdr3_nt: TGTGCCAGCAGCGTCTTCGGACAGCCGGAGTCAGAGCAGTACTTC

clone_size: .
d_call: .
j_call: TRBJ2-5
v_call: TRBV5-1
cdr3_aa: CASSLGTALYQETQYF
cdr3_nt: TGCGCCAGCAGCTTGGGGACAGCTTTGTACCAAGAGACCCAGTACTTC

clone_size: few
d_call: TRBD2
j_call: TRBJ2-7
v_call: TRBV5-1
cdr3_aa: CASSLGAGPTYEQYF
cdr3_nt: TGCGCCAGCAGCTTGGGAGCGGGACCAACCTACGAGCAGTACTTC

clone_size: many
d_call: TRBD1
j_call: TRBJ2-7
v_call: TRBV6-1
cdr3_aa: CASRGTGSPVGEQYF
cdr3_nt: TGTGCCAGCAGAGGGACAGGCTCCCCCGTTGGGGAGCAGTACTTC

clone_size: many
d_call: TRBD1
j_call: TRBJ2-2
v_call: TRBV6-1
cdr3_aa: CASSVTGQGVYGELFF
cdr3_nt: TGTGCCAGCAGTGTAACGGGACAGGGGGTATACGGGGAGCTGTTTTTT

clone_size: .
d_call: .
j_call: TRBJ1-5
v_call: TRBV6-2/TRBV6-3
cdr3_aa: CASSYGQNSNQPQHF
cdr3_nt: TGTGCCAGCAGTTACGGTCAGAATAGCAATCAGCCCCAGCATTTT

clone_size: .
d_call: .
j_call: TRBJ2-7
v_call: TRBV13
cdr3_aa: CASRVFDGPYGYEQYF
cdr3_nt: TGTGCCAGCAGGGTTTTTGATGGGCCTTACGGGTACGAGCAGTACTTC

clone_size: few
d_call: .
j_call: TRBJ1-1
v_call: TRBV2
cdr3_aa: CASSEDRDVTEAFF
cdr3_nt: TGTGCCAGCAGTGAAGACAGGGATGTCACTGAAGCTTTCTTT

clone_size: few
d_call: TRBD2
j_call: TRBJ2-5
v_call: TRBV7-9
cdr3_aa: CASSSFPGTSGDQETQYF
cdr3_nt: TGTGCCAGCAGCTCATTCCCCGGGACTAGCGGAGACCAAGAGACCCAGTACTTC

clone_size: many
d_call: .
j_call: TRBJ1-5
v_call: TRBV12-3/TRBV12-4
cdr3_aa: CASSPIGGNQPQHF
cdr3_nt: TGTGCCAGCAGCCCAATTGGAGGCAATCAGCCCCAGCATTTT

clone_size: many
d_call: .
j_call: TRBJ2-7
v_call: TRBV24-1
cdr3_aa: CATSDFGRSEQYF
cdr3_nt: TGTGCCACCAGTGATTTTGGCCGGTCCGAGCAGTACTTC

clone_size: few
d_call: .
j_call: TRBJ2-3
v_call: TRBV11-2
cdr3_aa: CASTRFTGADTQYF
cdr3_nt: TGTGCCAGCACCCGATTTACAGGTGCAGATACGCAGTATTTT

clone_size: many
d_call: .
j_call: TRBJ1-5
v_call: TRBV12-3/TRBV12-4
cdr3_aa: CASSFRPKFLPQGGSNQPQHF
cdr3_nt: TGTGCCAGCAGTTTTCGCCCGAAGTTTCTGCCTCAGGGAGGCAGCAATCAGCCCCAGCATTTT

clone_size: few
d_call: TRBD2
j_call: TRBJ2-2
v_call: TRBV11-2
cdr3_aa: CASSLGDWGGGELFF
cdr3_nt: TGTGCCAGCAGCTTAGGAGATTGGGGGGGCGGGGAGCTGTTTTTT

clone_size: many
d_call: TRBD2
j_call: TRBJ2-5
v_call: TRBV15
cdr3_aa: CATSRVSGGKTQYF
cdr3_nt: TGTGCCACCAGCAGAGTTAGCGGGGGGAAGACCCAGTACTTC

clone_size: .
d_call: .
j_call: TRBJ2-7
v_call: TRBV28
cdr3_aa: CASQSGATSYEQYF
cdr3_nt: TGTGCCAGCCAATCCGGGGCCACATCCTACGAGCAGTACTTC

clone_size: .
d_call: .
j_call: TRBJ1-1
v_call: TRBV29-1
cdr3_aa: CSVSGGEDTEAFF
cdr3_nt: TGCAGCGTTTCGGGGGGGGAGGACACTGAAGCTTTCTTT

clone_size: many
d_call: .
j_call: TRBJ1-2
v_call: TRBV2
cdr3_aa: CASSHPQTVYGYTF
cdr3_nt: TGTGCCAGCAGTCACCCCCAAACGGTCTATGGCTACACCTTC

clone_size: .
d_call: TRBD1
j_call: TRBJ1-2
v_call: TRBV13
cdr3_aa: CASSPQTGGFGGYTF
cdr3_nt: TGTGCCAGCAGCCCCCAGACAGGGGGCTTCGGTGGCTACACCTTC

clone_size: .
d_call: .
j_call: TRBJ2-5
v_call: TRBV30
cdr3_aa: CAWTPRQETQYF
cdr3_nt: TGTGCCTGGACACCAAGACAAGAGACCCAGTACTTC

clone_size: many
d_call: TRBD1
j_call: TRBJ1-2
v_call: TRBV7-8
cdr3_aa: CASSLAGQGASGYTF
cdr3_nt: TGTGCCAGCAGCTTAGCAGGGCAGGGGGCTAGTGGCTACACCTTC

clone_size: .
d_call: TRBD1
j_call: TRBJ2-5
v_call: TRBV6-5
cdr3_aa: CASSYSSDRAETQYF
cdr3_nt: TGTGCCAGCAGTTATTCCTCGGACAGGGCCGAGACCCAGTACTTC